Below are 24 T cell receptor beta chains sequenced from a single sample in a study of T cell responses to AZD1222 COVID-19 vaccine. TCRdb keeps only in-frame clones here, not all; method: immunoSEQ multiplex PCR. The data show about 140,000 clones, almost 95% seen once. The sequencing here drew on peripheral blood, taken on day 0 of AZD1222 vaccination. The receptors were sampled from an adult in good health.

The chain has TRBV19 and TRBJ1-5; D is perhaps TRBD1 (5 bases). Trimming left V 7 bases short and J 4 bases short, with 17 bases between. The CDR3 runs 15 residues. From germline, CDR1 is LNHDA and CDR2 SQIVND (reference sequence). CDR3 DNA sequence: TGTGCCAGTACATCTTCGGGACCGGCAAATCAGCCCCAGCATTTT. It specifies CASTSSGPANQPQHF. Full variable domain (outside the CDR3, taken from reference TRBV19 and TRBJ1-5): DGGITQSPKYLFRKEGQNVTLSCEQNLNHDAMYWYRQDPGQGLRLIYYSQIVNDFQKGDIAEGYSVSREKKESFPLTVTSAQKNPTAFYLCASTSSGPANQPQHFGDGTRLSIL.

This chain joins TRBV5-8 and TRBJ1-3; 8 bases are a match to TRBD1. V gave up 4 bases and J gave up 4 bases; unmatched junction bases: 10. The CDR3 length is 16 residues. The germline gives CDR1 SGHTS, CDR2 YDEGEE. The CDR3 spells CASSRTGSRVGNTIYF. CDR3 DNA sequence: TGTGCCAGCAGCCGGACAGGGTCGAGGGTGGGAAACACCATATATTTT.

This chain joins TRBV7-2 and TRBJ1-2; the D is unclear. This CDR3 comprises 12 residues. Germline V CDR1 and CDR2: SGHTA, FQGNSA. V gave up 0 bases and J gave up 8 bases, with 7 bases separating them. CDR3 loop: CASSLALQGYTF. Here the CDR3 DNA reads TGTGCCAGCAGCTTAGCGCTTCAGGGCTACACCTTC.

The chain couples TRBV5-1 to TRBJ1-1; 7 bases line up with TRBD1. Unmatched junction bases numbered 4, after V lost 1 base and J lost 4 bases. This CDR3 has 14 amino acids. Germline V gene data show CDR1 as SGHRS and CDR2 as YFSETQ. The CDR3 region has the DNA TGCGCCAGCAGCTTGCCCCAGGGGGGCACTGAAGCTTTCTTT. This gives the protein CASSLPQGGTEAFF.

This clone came up once. This chain joins TRBV6-5 and TRBJ2-2; no clear D. The germline CDR1 and CDR2 sequences are MNHEY and SVGAGI. V lost 10 bases and J 2 bases, leaving 14 bases between the germline ends. CDR3 length: 14 residues. Written as DNA, the CDR3 is TGTGCCACTCACCGAGACACTAACACCGGGGAGCTGTTTTTT. This encodes CATHRDTNTGELFF.

This chain links TRBV12-3 or TRBV12-4 with TRBJ2-5; perhaps TRBD1 as D (5 bases). Trimming took 5 bases from V and 5 from J, leaving 9 bases between them. The CDR3 runs 12 residues. The CDR3 spells CASSTGSETQYF. CDR3 DNA sequence: TGTGCCAGCAGTACAGGAAGTGAGACCCAGTACTTC.

The rearrangement links TRBV18 to TRBJ1-1; 7 bases fit TRBD1. The CDR3 is 16 amino acids. Germline CDR1 is KGHSH and CDR2 is LQKENI. Unmatched junction bases numbered 8, after V lost 3 bases and J lost 1 base. Here the CDR3 DNA reads TGTGCCAGCTCACCCAGGGGGGGTGGGGAGAACACTGAAGCTTTCTTT. Its protein is CASSPRGGGENTEAFF.

This sequence joins TRBV28 and TRBJ2-3; unclear D gene. The length of the CDR3 is 11 residues. Deletions cut 2 bases from V and 5 bases from J, with 2 bases between. CDR1 and CDR2 from the germline V gene are MDHEN and SYDVKM. Here the CDR3 reads CASSLEDTQYF. The DNA for the CDR3 is TGTGCCAGCAGTTTAGAAGATACGCAGTATTTT.

The rearrangement joins TRBV10-2 to TRBJ1-4; tentative D call: TRBD1 (5 bases). The CDR3 has 13 residues. Between the trimmed V and J ends, which lost 1 base and 8 bases, there was a span of 8 bases. Germline-derived CDR1 and CDR2 are WSHSY and SAAADI. DNA for the CDR3: TGCGCCAGCAGTGAGTTAGGGGTAGAAAAACTGTTTTTT. It specifies CASSELGVEKLFF.

The chain combines TRBV3-1 (or the pseudogene TRBV3-2) with TRBJ2-3; TRBD2 is a possible D gene (6 bases). Germline V gene lookup returns CDR1 LGHDT and CDR2 YNNKEL (reference sequence). The CDR3 is 13 amino acids. V shed 0 bases and J shed 5 bases, with 6 bases lying between them. The CDR3 loop reads CASSQEGGDTQYF. CDR3 nucleotide sequence: TGTGCCAGCAGCCAAGAGGGAGGAGATACGCAGTATTTT.

The chain has TRBV5-8 and TRBJ1-2; 9 bases line up with TRBD1. Germline V gene lookup returns CDR1 SGHTS and CDR2 YDEGEE. With 4 bases clipped from V and 4 bases from J, the junction kept 5 bases outside the gene matches. This CDR3 spans 14 amino acids. CDR3 DNA sequence: TGTGCCAGCAGCGGAAGGGACAGGGCCTATGGCTACACCTTC. Amino acids: CASSGRDRAYGYTF.

CDR3 bases: TGTGCCAGCAGCCCCCGGATCGGACAGGTCACTGAAGCTTTCTTT. It yields the protein CASSPRIGQVTEAFF. This chain uses TRBV3-1 (or the pseudogene TRBV3-2) with TRBJ1-1; 7 positions match TRBD1. CDR1 LGHDT and CDR2 YNNKEL come from the germline V gene (reference sequence). This CDR3 has 15 residues. J gave up 4 bases and V 4 bases, and 9 bases lay outside the gene matches.

The chain joins TRBV21-1 to TRBJ2-7. TRBV21-1 constitutes a pseudogene. This CDR3 contains 14 residues. The DNA of the CDR3 is TGTGCCAGCAGCTGTACCTGTATACCCTACGAGCAGTACTTC. Translated, it gives CASSCTCIPYEQYF.

J is TRBJ1-5 and V is TRBV23-1; maybe TRBD1 (6 bases). TRBV23-1 is designated an ORF whose function remains uncertain. The CDR3 has 17 residues. The V end lost 2 bases, the J end lost 5 bases, and 19 bases lay between the germline ends. The CDR3 reads CASSQPSGGEKDQPQHF. The CDR3 coding sequence is TGCGCCAGCAGTCAACCTTCCGGGGGCGAAAAGGATCAGCCCCAGCATTTT.

The J gene is TRBJ2-7, the V gene TRBV7-9; either TRBD1 or TRBD2 may fit D (5 bases each). The CDR3 totals 15 residues. V lost 0 bases to trimming and J lost 0 bases, with 9 bases between them. Germline V gene data show CDR1 as SEHNR and CDR2 as FQNEAQ (reference sequence). This chain's CDR3 is CASSLAVGTSYEQYF. CDR3 coding DNA: TGTGCCAGCAGCTTAGCAGTAGGGACCTCCTACGAGCAGTACTTC.

This clone was recorded once. The V and J genes are TRBV4-1 and TRBJ2-1; D tentatively fits TRBD1 or TRBD2 (5 bases each). The CDR3 contains 15 residues. CDR1 is MGHRA, CDR2 YSYEKL, per germline. The germline V and J ends were trimmed by 3 bases and 0 bases, with 9 bases remaining between them. The CDR3 is CASSHYGASYNEQFF. The CDR3 region has the DNA TGCGCCAGCAGCCACTACGGGGCCTCCTACAATGAGCAGTTCTTC.

This clone was observed once. The CDR3 protein is CATSRGMASGNSNQPQHF. CDR3 in DNA: TGTGCCACCAGCAGAGGAATGGCGTCAGGAAATAGCAATCAGCCCCAGCATTTT. This chain links TRBV15 with TRBJ1-5; no clear D gene. Germline CDR1 and CDR2: LNHNV and YYDKDF (reference sequence). V was shortened by 1 base and J by 0 bases, with 16 bases between the two germline ends. The CDR3 sequence is 18 residues long.

The chain has TRBV24-1 and TRBJ2-5; no clear D gene. V was clipped by 7 bases and J by 4 bases, with 12 bases between them. The CDR3 is 13 residues long. Germline V lookup: CDR1 KGHDR, CDR2 SFDVKD. This CDR3 reads CATSGRFVETQYF. The CDR3 bases are TGTGCCACCAGCGGACGATTTGTAGAGACCCAGTACTTC.

This sequence joins TRBV3-1 (or the pseudogene TRBV3-2) and TRBJ2-7; 10 bases are a match to TRBD2. This CDR3 has 16 residues. Germline loops: CDR1 LGHDT, CDR2 YNNKEL (reference sequence). The trim removed 7 bases at V and 9 bases at J, leaving 18 bases unmatched. The CDR3 DNA reads as TGTGCCAGCACCACGACTCGGCTAGCGGGGGTTCTTGGGCAGTACTTC. This gives the protein CASTTTRLAGVLGQYF.

This chain uses TRBV19 with TRBJ2-1, with 10 bases that match TRBD2. Germline V gene sequence: CDR1 LNHDA, CDR2 SQIVND (reference sequence). After removal of 10 bases from V and 4 bases from J, the junction contained 7 bases not matched to a gene. This CDR3 has 14 amino acids. CDR3 DNA: TGTGCCACGAGGGCAGCGGGGGGGTACAATGAGCAGTTCTTC. It translates to CATRAAGGYNEQFF.

This chain links TRBV25-1 with TRBJ1-2; weak D call: TRBD1 (5 bases). CDR3 length: 14 residues. The V gene's germline CDR1 is MGHDK and CDR2 SYGVNS. V was pared by 6 bases and J by 3 bases, with 14 bases between. This chain's CDR3 is CASRPLGDDYGYTF. CDR3 nucleotide sequence: TGTGCCAGCAGGCCACTGGGGGATGACTATGGCTACACCTTC.

This clone was recorded only once. The rearrangement links TRBV10-1 to TRBJ2-1, with 10 nucleotides matching TRBD2. Germline V lookup: CDR1 WNHNN, CDR2 SYGVQD (reference sequence). The CDR3 runs to 14 residues. V was clipped by 7 bases and J by 10 bases; unmatched bases: 10. The CDR3 loop reads CASTESLAGDEQFF. The CDR3 region has the DNA TGCGCCAGCACCGAGTCCCTAGCGGGAGACGAGCAGTTCTTC.

This clone was detected only once. V gene TRBV3-1 (or the pseudogene TRBV3-2) combines with J gene TRBJ2-5; possible D gene TRBD2, 5 bases. V lost 4 bases and J 4 bases, leaving 13 bases between the germline ends. This CDR3 spans 14 amino acids. From germline, CDR1 is LGHDT and CDR2 YNNKEL (reference sequence). The CDR3, as DNA: TGTGCCAGCAGCCCTAACTCGGGGTCAGAGACCCAGTACTTC. It encodes CASSPNSGSETQYF.

The chain has TRBV6-5 and TRBJ1-2; the match to TRBD1 covers 7 bases. The CDR3 has 16 amino acids. The trim removed 4 bases at V and 4 bases at J, leaving 12 bases unmatched. CDR1 MNHEY and CDR2 SVGAGI come from the germline V gene. CDR3 amino acids: CASSFYTGDLFYGYTF. In DNA form, the CDR3 reads TGTGCCAGCAGTTTCTATACAGGGGACCTCTTCTATGGCTACACCTTC.